This record looks at one T cell receptor beta chain sequence and its context. This clone's antigen is unknown. Per-base qualities were not stored, and no clone one base away is much larger. TCRbeta CDR3 regions were amplified from genomic DNA using the immunoSEQ Assay, a bias-controlled multiplex PCR. As for the authors' bioinformatics: Nucleated cell counts per sample were estimated from amplification of reference gene primers within the assay. Sequence reads were collapsed and filtered to measure the absolute abundance of every unique TCRbeta CDR3 rearrangement. Productive Simpson clonality was computed per sample as the square root of Simpson's diversity index over productive rearrangements. TCRdb provides this immuneACCESS table in a form limited to in-frame rearrangements. Some clones are lacking; in checked studies, under half of them reflect an unresolved V gene, and why the rest are absent is not known. V and J calls and clone size are given by that table; D and trimming were obtained from the DNA. The sample contains around 63,000 clones, approximately 79% of them found a single time. Clones ranked in the top ten supply 5.5% of the sample.

The collaborating institutions used their own protocols to collect whole blood in K2EDTA tubes. For TCRbeta analysis, collaborator samples were shipped as frozen whole blood, as isolated PBMCs, or as DNA extracted from either sample type. This sample stems from a study of blood T cell repertoires in COVID-19 (dated by TCRdb to about 2020). As for the study more broadly: The collaborator samples originated in the United States, Italy and Spain and spanned the acute and convalescent phases of COVID-19. The material from the prospective study consisted of cDNA or gDNA derived from T cells, B-cell-depleted T cells, or PBMCs. A freely available public database, intended as a resource for researchers studying the immune response to SARS-CoV-2, is where the repertoires were released. A de-identified subject ID, COVID-19 status, age in years and sex were almost always included in the sample metadata. Where available, HLA class I and class II types were taken from metadata supplied by the sample provider and were not determined by assay-based typing. The dataset comprised deeply sampled blood TCRbeta repertoires from subjects exposed to, actively infected with, or recovered from COVID-19. Samples were obtained from the ongoing ImmuneRACE study (first 160 participants) and from 950 to 1,500 subjects provided by 6 global collaborators.

Study-wide conclusions, independent of this receptor: The amount of clinical and demographic metadata varied by source and participant and was provided uncurated.

The V end loses 0 bases and the J end loses 0 bases, and a stretch of 7 bases separates them. The CDR3 numbers 15 residues from cysteine through phenylalanine. The only DNA kept is the CDR3, 45 bases in frame from the first base. As encoded in the germline V gene, CDR1 is SGDLS while CDR2 is YYNGEE. The chain was built from TRBV9 and TRBJ1-5; 5 matching bases give a weak D call of TRBD1. Sequences were obtained from peripheral blood. The clonotype was recovered from a woman between 70 and 85 years old with acute or convalescent COVID-19. The nucleotide sequence is given as TGTGCCAGCAGCGTAGGTGACAGTAGCAATCAGCCCCAGCATTTT. This encodes CASSVGDSSNQPQHF.